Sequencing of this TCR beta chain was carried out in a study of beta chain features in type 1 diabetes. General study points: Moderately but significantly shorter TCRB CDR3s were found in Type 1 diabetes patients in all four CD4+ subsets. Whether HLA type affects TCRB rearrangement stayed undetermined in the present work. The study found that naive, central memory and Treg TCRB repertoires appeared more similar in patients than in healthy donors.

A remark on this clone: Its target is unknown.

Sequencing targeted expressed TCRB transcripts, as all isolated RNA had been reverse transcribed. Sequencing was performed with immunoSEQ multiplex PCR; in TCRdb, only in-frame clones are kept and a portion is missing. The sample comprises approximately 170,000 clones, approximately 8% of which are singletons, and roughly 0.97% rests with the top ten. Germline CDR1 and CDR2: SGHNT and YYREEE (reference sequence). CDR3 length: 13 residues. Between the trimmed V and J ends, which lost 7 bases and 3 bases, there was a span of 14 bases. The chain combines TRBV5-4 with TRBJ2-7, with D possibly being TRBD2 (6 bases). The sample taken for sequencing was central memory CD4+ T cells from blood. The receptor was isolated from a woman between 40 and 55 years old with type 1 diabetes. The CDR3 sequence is CASGLGGRYEQYF. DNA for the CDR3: TGTGCCAGCGGGCTAGGAGGGCGCTACGAGCAGTACTTC.